This T cell receptor (beta chain) came from a study of shared clonotypes between healthy human individuals. The CDR3 extends over 13 amino acids. V shed 4 bases and J shed 5 bases, with 8 bases lying between them. Per germline, CDR1 SNHLY and CDR2 FYNNEI. Assay used: immunoSEQ multiplex PCR; TCRdb lists only in-frame clones, some missing. Here the sample spans about 700,000 clones, about 74% being singletons. CD4+ cells yielded CD45RA+ naive and CD45RA-negative memory subsets. The source material was memory CD4+ T cells sorted from blood. Subset indicated: CD45RA-negative fraction. This receptor was obtained from a woman in her twenties or thirties in good health. The chain recombines TRBV2 with TRBJ1-4; D is perhaps TRBD1 (5 bases). CDR3 coding DNA: TGTGCCAGCAGTGGTGACAGAAATGAAAAACTGTTTTTT. This translates into CASSGDRNEKLFF.